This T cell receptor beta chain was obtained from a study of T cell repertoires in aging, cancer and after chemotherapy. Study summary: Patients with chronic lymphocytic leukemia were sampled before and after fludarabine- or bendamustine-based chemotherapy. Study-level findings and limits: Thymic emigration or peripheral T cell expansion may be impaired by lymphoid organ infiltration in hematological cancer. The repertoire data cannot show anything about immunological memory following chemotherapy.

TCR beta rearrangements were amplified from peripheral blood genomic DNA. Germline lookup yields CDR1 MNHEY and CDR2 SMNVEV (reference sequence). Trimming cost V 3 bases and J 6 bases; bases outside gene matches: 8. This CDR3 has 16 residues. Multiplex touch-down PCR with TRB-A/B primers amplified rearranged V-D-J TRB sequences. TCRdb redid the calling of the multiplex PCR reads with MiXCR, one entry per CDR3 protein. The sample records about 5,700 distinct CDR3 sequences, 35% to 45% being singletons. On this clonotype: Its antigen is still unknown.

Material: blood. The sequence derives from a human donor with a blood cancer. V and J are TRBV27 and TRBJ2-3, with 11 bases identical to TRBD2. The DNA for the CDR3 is TGTGCCAGCAGTTTGTCACTAGCGGGGGTTACGGATACGCAGTATTTT. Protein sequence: CASSLSLAGVTDTQYF.